Detailed here is one T cell receptor beta chain. What it recognizes is unknown. Next came a second PCR, run for roughly 7 to 12 cycles, which used a sample-barcoded 5' primer along with a J-beta primer mix. TCRdb reanalysed the 5' RACE reads using MiXCR and keeps one entry per CDR3 protein. The sample includes under 1,100,000 distinct CDR3 sequences, less than 25% of them seen just once. This sample was taken from a study of blood T cells in healthy people across ages. Study-level points and caveats: Roughly linearly, TCR beta diversity per million T cells fell as age increased.

The V gene's germline CDR1 is LGHDT and CDR2 YNNKEL (reference sequence). V trimming: 5 bases; J trimming: 2 bases; junction bases outside the gene matches: 10. The CDR3 length is 17 residues. The authors isolated at least 6.5 million PBMCs per sample. These same data were also listed under a study on T cells of mothers and their children.

Sample: blood. The rearrangement joins TRBV3-1 to TRBJ2-5; 11 bases map to TRBD2. The receptor's source is a girl aged 2 to 9 in good health. The CDR3 region has the DNA TGTGCCAGCAGCGCCGGGCGGGGACTAGCGGCACAAGAGACCCAGTACTTC. Protein: CASSAGRGLAAQETQYF.